This record concerns one T cell receptor (beta chain) sequence. No antigen is known for it. Bulk CD8+ and CD4+ cells came from magnetic negative isolation; CD8+ TEMRA by FACS. A quantity of about 0.5 to 1 ug RNA underwent reverse transcription using random hexamers. immunoSEQ multiplex PCR amplified TCR beta CDR3 across 54 Vbeta, 13 Jbeta. TCRdb passed the immunoSEQ multiplex PCR reads through MiXCR, listing each CDR3 protein once. The sample has some 63,000 distinct CDR3 sequences; about 94% are singletons. The record originates from a study of CD8 T cells in Susac syndrome. Overall study findings and caveats: The study recognized that the number of individuals in its TCR sequencing and HLA analysis was relatively small.

The clonotype comes from a human donor with multiple sclerosis. The sequencing sample was made of CD8+ T cells from PBMCs.

The DNA of the CDR3 is TGTGCCAGCAGCCCAACTCTCGGGGTGAGAAACACAGATACGCAGTATTTT. Translated: CASSPTLGVRNTDTQYF. This chain uses TRBV7-9 with TRBJ2-3; possibly TRBD2 for D (5 bases). The germline V and J ends were trimmed by 5 bases and 2 bases, with 20 bases remaining between them. The CDR3 has 17 residues. Germline CDR1 and CDR2: SEHNR and FQNEAQ (reference sequence).